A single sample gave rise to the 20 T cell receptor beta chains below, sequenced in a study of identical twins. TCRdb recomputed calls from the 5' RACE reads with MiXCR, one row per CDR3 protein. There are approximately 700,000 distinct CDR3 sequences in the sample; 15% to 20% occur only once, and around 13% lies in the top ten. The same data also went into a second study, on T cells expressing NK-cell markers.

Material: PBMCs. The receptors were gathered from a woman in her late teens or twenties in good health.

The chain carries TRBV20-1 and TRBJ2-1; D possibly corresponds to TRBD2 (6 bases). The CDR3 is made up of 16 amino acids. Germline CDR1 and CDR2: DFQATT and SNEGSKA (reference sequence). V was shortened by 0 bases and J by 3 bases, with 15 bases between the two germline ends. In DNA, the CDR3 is TGCAGTGCTAGAGATTCAACGGGAGTTGGCTACAATGAGCAGTTCTTC. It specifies CSARDSTGVGYNEQFF.

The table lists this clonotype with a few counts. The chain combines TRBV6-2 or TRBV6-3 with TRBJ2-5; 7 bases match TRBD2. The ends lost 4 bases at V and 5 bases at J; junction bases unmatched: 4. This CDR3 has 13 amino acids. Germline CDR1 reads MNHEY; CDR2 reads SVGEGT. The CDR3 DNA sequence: TGTGCCAGCAGTTCCGGGGGGTCGGAGACCCAGTACTTC. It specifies CASSSGGSETQYF.

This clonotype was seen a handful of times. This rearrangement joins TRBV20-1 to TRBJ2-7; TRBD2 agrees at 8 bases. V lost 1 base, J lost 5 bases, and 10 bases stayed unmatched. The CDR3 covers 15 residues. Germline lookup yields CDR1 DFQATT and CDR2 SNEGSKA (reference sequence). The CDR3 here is CSARVSGRGLHEQYF. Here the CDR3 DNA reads TGCAGTGCTAGAGTTTCCGGGAGGGGCCTTCACGAGCAGTACTTC.

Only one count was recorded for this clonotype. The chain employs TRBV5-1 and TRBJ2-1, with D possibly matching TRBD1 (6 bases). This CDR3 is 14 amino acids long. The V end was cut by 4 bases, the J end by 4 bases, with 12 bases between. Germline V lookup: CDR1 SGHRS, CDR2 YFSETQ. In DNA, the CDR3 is TGCGCCAGCAGCGCCGGGACAACTTACAATGAGCAGTTCTTC. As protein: CASSAGTTYNEQFF.

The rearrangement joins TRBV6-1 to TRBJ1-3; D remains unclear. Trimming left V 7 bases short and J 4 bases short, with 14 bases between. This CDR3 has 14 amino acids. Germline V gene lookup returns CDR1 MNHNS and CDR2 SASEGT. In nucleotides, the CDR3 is TGTGCCAGCACAACGGCCTCGTCAGGAAACACCATATATTTT. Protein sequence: CASTTASSGNTIYF.

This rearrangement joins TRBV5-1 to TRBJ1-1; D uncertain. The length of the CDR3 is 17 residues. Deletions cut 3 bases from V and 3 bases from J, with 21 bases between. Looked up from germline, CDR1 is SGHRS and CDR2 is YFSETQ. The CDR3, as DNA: TGCGCCAGCAGCTATAATTTGGGGTTCGATGCGGACACTGAAGCTTTCTTT. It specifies CASSYNLGFDADTEAFF.

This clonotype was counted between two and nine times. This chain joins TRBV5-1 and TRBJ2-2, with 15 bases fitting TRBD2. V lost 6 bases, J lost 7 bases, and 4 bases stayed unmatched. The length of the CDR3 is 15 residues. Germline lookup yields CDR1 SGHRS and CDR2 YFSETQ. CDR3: CASTGTSGRFGELFF. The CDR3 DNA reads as TGCGCCAGCACGGGGACTAGCGGGAGGTTCGGGGAGCTGTTTTTT.

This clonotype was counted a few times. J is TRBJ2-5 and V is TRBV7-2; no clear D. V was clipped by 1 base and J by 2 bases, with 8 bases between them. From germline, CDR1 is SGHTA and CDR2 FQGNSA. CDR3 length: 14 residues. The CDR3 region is CASSLEYFQETQYF. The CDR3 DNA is TGTGCCAGCAGCTTAGAGTACTTTCAAGAGACCCAGTACTTC.

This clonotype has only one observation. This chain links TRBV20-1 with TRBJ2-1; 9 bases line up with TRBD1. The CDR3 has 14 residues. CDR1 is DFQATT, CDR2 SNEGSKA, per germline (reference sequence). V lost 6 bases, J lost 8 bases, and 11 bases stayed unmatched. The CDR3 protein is CSARRVGQGHEQFF. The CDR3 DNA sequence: TGCAGTGCCAGGCGGGTGGGACAGGGTCATGAGCAGTTCTTC.

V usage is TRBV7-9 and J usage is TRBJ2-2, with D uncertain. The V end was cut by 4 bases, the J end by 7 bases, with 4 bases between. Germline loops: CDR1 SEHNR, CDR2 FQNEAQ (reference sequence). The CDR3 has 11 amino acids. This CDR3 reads CASSSHGELFF. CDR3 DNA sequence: TGTGCCAGCAGCTCCCACGGGGAGCTGTTTTTT.

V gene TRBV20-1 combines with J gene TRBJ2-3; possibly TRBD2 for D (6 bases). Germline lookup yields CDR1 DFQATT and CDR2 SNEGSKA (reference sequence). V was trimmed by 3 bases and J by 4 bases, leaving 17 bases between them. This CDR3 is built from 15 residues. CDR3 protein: CSASATGVNADTQYF. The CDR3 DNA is TGCAGTGCTAGTGCGACGGGGGTTAACGCAGATACGCAGTATTTT.

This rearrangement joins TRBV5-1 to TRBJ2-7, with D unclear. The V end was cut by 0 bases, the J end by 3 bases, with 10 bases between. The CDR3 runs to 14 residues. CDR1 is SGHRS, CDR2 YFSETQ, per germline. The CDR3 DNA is TGCGCCAGCAGCTTGGAACCCCCCCGCTACGAGCAGTACTTC. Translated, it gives CASSLEPPRYEQYF.

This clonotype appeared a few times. The CDR3 bases are TGCAGTGCGCTAAGGGGGGGAACTGGGGCCAACGTCCTGACTTTC. This encodes CSALRGGTGANVLTF. The chain uses TRBV20-1 and TRBJ2-6; tentatively, D is TRBD2 (7 bases). Germline V gives CDR1 DFQATT, CDR2 SNEGSKA (reference sequence). The CDR3 loop spans 15 amino acids. V gave up 6 bases and J gave up 2 bases, with 14 bases separating them.

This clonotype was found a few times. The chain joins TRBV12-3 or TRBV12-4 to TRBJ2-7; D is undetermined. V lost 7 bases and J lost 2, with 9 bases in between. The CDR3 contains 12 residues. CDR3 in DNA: TGTGCCAGCACCTCCCCTCCCTACGAGCAGTACTTC. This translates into CASTSPPYEQYF.

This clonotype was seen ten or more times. DNA for the CDR3: TGCAGTGCTAGAAGAGCTGACAGGGCCTACGAGCAGTACTTC. Translated: CSARRADRAYEQYF. This chain joins TRBV20-1 and TRBJ2-7; 7 bases match TRBD1. Germline V CDR1 and CDR2: DFQATT, SNEGSKA (reference sequence). V trimming: 2 bases; J trimming: 2 bases; junction bases outside the gene matches: 6. CDR3 length: 14 residues.

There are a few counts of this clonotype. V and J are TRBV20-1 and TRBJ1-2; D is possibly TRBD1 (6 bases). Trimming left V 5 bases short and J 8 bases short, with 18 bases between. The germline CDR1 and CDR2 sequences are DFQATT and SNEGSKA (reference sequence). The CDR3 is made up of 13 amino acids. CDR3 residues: CSAPMWVQGGYTF. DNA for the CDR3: TGCAGTGCTCCCATGTGGGTCCAGGGGGGCTACACCTTC.

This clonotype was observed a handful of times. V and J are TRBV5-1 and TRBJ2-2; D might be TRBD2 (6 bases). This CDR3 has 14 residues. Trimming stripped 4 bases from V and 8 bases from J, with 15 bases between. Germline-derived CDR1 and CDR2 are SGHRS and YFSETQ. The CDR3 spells CASSTLGAGGELFF. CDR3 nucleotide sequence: TGCGCCAGCAGCACCCTGGGTGCGGGAGGGGAGCTGTTTTTT.

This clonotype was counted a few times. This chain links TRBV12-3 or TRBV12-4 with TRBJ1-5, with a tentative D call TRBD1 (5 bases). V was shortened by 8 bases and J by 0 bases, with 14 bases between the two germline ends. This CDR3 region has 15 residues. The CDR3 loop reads CASATGDASNQPQHF. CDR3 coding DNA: TGTGCCAGCGCTACGGGGGATGCTAGCAATCAGCCCCAGCATTTT.

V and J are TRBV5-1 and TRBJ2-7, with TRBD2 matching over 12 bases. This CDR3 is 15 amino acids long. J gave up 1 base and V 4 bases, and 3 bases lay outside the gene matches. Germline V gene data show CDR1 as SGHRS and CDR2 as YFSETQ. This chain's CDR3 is CASSETSGGSYEQYF. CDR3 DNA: TGCGCCAGCAGCGAAACTAGCGGGGGGTCCTACGAGCAGTACTTC.

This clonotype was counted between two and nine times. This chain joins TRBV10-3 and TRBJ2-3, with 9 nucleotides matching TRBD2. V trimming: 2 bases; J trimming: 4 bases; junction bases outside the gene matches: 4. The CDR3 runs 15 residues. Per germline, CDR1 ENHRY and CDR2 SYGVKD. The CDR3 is CAISEKRGVADTQYF. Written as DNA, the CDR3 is TGTGCCATCAGTGAGAAGCGGGGGGTTGCAGATACGCAGTATTTT.